The next 9 T cell receptor beta chains were all read from a single sample in a study of breast tumors, draining lymph nodes, adjacent tissues. TCRdb processed the multiplex PCR reads anew with MiXCR; each CDR3 protein has one entry. The sample holds around 230,000 distinct CDR3 sequences, about 30% seen once. The lymph nodes were axillary draining lymph nodes from breast cancer patients. The specimen sequenced was axillary lymph node tissue. The receptors were gathered from a female donor with breast cancer. Some clones in this sample may be carry-over from other donors' samples.

This clonotype showed up many times. The chain has TRBV20-1 and TRBJ2-7, with TRBD1 identical over 9 bases. The germline V gene encodes CDR1 DFQATT and CDR2 SNEGSKA (reference sequence). The CDR3 has 15 residues. The trim removed 0 bases at V and 2 bases at J, leaving 5 bases unmatched. CDR3 protein: CSARDLRTGAYEQYF. The CDR3 DNA follows: TGCAGTGCTAGAGATCTCCGGACAGGGGCCTACGAGCAGTACTTC.

The gene calls are TRBV20-1 and TRBJ2-5; TRBD2 matches 10 bases. The CDR3 is made up of 16 amino acids. CDR1 is DFQATT, CDR2 SNEGSKA, per germline (reference sequence). Trimming removed 3 bases from V and 7 bases from J; junction bases left unmatched: 14. The CDR3 bases are TGCAGTGCTAGTTTCCGTGCTAGCGGGAGTAAGGTGACCCAGTACTTC. The encoded protein is CSASFRASGSKVTQYF.

Worth noting for this clonotype: Possible read error: a much larger clone is one base away. The chain has TRBV3-1 and TRBJ2-1; tentatively, D is TRBD1 (5 bases). In germline, CDR1 is LGHDT, CDR2 YNNKEL (reference sequence). CDR3 size: 14 residues. Here the CDR3 reads CASSPGQGINERFF. CDR3 coding DNA: TGTGCCAGCAGCCCTGGACAAGGGATAAATGAGCGGTTCTTC.

Of note for this clonotype: Being one base from a much bigger clone, this may be a read error. The V and J genes are TRBV7-8 and TRBJ2-2; a possible D gene is TRBD2 (5 bases). CDR1 SGHVS and CDR2 FQNEAQ come from the germline V gene. The CDR3 spans 14 residues. The CDR3 loop is CASSLVLQAGELLF. For the CDR3, the DNA is TGTGCCAGCAGCTTAGTATTGCAGGCCGGGGAGCTGCTTTTT.

This clonotype has at least ten counts. This chain connects TRBV30 to TRBJ1-4; D possibly corresponds to TRBD1 (5 bases). CDR1 is GTSNPN and CDR2 is SVGIG in the germline V gene (reference sequence). Trimming stripped 1 base from V and 7 bases from J, with 13 bases between. This CDR3 spans 14 amino acids. The CDR3 DNA reads TGTGCCTGGAGTGGTCAGGGTCTGGGTGAAAAACTGTTTTTT. It specifies CAWSGQGLGEKLFF.

This clonotype was counted ten times or more. This chain links TRBV15 with TRBJ1-1, with D unresolved. This CDR3 has 13 residues. CDR1 is LNHNV, CDR2 YYDKDF, per germline (reference sequence). The ends were cut back, 1 base at V and 11 bases at J, with 14 bases in the middle. This chain's CDR3 is CATSRGRSSGAFF. The CDR3 DNA reads as TGTGCCACCAGCAGAGGACGGTCCTCCGGGGCTTTCTTT.

In its sample, this clonotype was seen a few times. A much larger clone is a single base away; this may be a read error. The conserved phenylalanine or tryptophan is not found at the CDR3 terminus, so this likely reflects a read error. The chain joins TRBV5-1 to TRBJ2-5; D is uncertain. The CDR3 length is 12 residues. Germline V CDR1 and CDR2: SGHRS, YFSETQ. V lost 5 bases and J 5 bases, leaving 10 bases between the germline ends. The CDR3 nucleotides are TGCGCCAGCAGACTCAGGCTTGAGACCCAGTACCTC. Its protein is CASRLRLETQYL.

This clonotype was counted a single time. V usage is TRBV12-3 or TRBV12-4 and J usage is TRBJ2-5, with 12 bases matching TRBD2. V trimming: 6 bases; J trimming: 5 bases; junction bases outside the gene matches: 10. This CDR3 comprises 16 residues. CDR3 nucleotide sequence: TGTGCCAGCAGACGCGGACTAGCGGGGTGGGGCGAGACCCAGTACTTC. It specifies CASRRGLAGWGETQYF.

This clonotype was recorded many times. The chain employs TRBV24-1 and TRBJ2-5; D is unresolved. V lost 10 bases and J lost 1, with 18 bases in between. The length of the CDR3 is 15 residues. CDR1 and CDR2 from the germline V gene are KGHDR and SFDVKD. CDR3 amino acids: CATSGGWGPQETQYF. Written as DNA, the CDR3 is TGTGCCACGTCCGGTGGGTGGGGTCCCCAAGAGACCCAGTACTTC.